This T cell receptor (beta chain) was identified during a study of blood T cell repertoires in COVID-19. Seattle patient enrollment occurred during active infection, with longitudinal follow-up thereafter. The CDR3 runs to 15 residues. Germline CDR1 LNHDA, CDR2 SQIVND (reference sequence). Trimming took off 5 bases at V and 0 bases at J, with 12 bases between the two ends. In the study's own analysis: Amplification of reference gene primers provided the estimated nucleated cell counts. Generated by immunoSEQ multiplex PCR, the TCRdb table keeps only in-frame clones and is missing some. V, J and clone size derive from that table, while D and trimming were established from the DNA sequence. Found here are roughly 160,000 clones, more than 85% of them singletons; the top ten hold under 3%.

The clonotype comes from a woman older than 75 with COVID-19, enrolled during active disease. This chain connects TRBV19 to TRBJ2-3; D is perhaps TRBD2 (5 bases). The sample consisted of peripheral blood. This chain's CDR3 is CASSLRGSSTDTQYF. The CDR3 DNA is TGTGCCAGTAGTCTCCGGGGATCTAGCACAGATACGCAGTATTTT.